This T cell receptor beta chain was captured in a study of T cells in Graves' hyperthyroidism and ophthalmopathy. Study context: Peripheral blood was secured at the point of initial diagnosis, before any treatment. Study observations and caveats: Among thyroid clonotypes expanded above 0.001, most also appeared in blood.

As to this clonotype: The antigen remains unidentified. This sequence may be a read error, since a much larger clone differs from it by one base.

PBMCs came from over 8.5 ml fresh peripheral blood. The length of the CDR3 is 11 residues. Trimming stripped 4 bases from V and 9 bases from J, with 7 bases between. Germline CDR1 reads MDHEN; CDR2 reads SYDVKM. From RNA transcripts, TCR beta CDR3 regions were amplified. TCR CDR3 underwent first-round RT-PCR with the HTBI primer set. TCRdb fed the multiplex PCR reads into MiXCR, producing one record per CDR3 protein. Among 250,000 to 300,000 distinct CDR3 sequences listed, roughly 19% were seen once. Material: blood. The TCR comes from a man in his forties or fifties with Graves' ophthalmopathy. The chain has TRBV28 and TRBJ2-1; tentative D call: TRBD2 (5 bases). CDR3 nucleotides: TGTGCCAGCAGTTCGGGGAGTGAGCAGTTCTTC. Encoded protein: CASSSGSEQFF.